This T cell receptor (beta chain) stems from a study of T cell changes during pregnancy in multiple sclerosis. This table comes from immunoSEQ multiplex PCR, and its TCRdb copy is limited to in-frame clones, with some not included. The sample consists of around 42,000 clones, more than 90% of them appearing once. This clone was detected a few times. Trimming took off 3 bases at V and 1 base at J, with 19 bases between the two ends. CDR1 SGDLS and CDR2 YYNGEE come from the germline V gene. This CDR3 spans 17 amino acids. The sample in question was CD4+ T cells from peripheral blood mononuclear cells, obtained in the second trimester of pregnancy. V gene TRBV9 combines with J gene TRBJ1-1, with no clear D. This TCR came from a female donor in good health, enrolled as a control in a pregnancy study. DNA of the CDR3: TGTGCCAGCAGCGCGGTCTGGGGAGCAGCCAAGAACACTGAAGCTTTCTTT. It is translated as CASSAVWGAAKNTEAFF.